This T cell receptor (beta chain) was captured by sequencing in a study of control samples from healthy donors and cancer patients. Germline V CDR1 and CDR2: SGHRS, YFSETQ. The CDR3 runs 14 residues. Trimming took off 0 bases at V and 2 bases at J, with 8 bases between the two ends. Data came from immunoSEQ multiplex PCR; TCRdb stores just in-frame clones and leaves some out. The top ten clones hold roughly 10% of a sample with almost 85,000 clones, 75% to 85% of them seen once. The clonotype comes from a man in his sixties with head and neck cancer. The chain combines TRBV5-1 with TRBJ1-1; D is ambiguous. What was sequenced was PBMCs. In DNA, the CDR3 is TGCGCCAGCAGCTTGGGGGCAGCTAACACTGAAGCTTTCTTT. Its translation is CASSLGAANTEAFF.